A single sample gave rise to the 17 T cell receptor beta chains below, sequenced in a study of read filtering for tumor transcriptome and immune sequencing. The library was built from about 400 ng RNA with molecular barcoded adaptors for alpha/delta and beta/gamma chains. One entry per CDR3 protein, called by TCRdb with MiXCR from the reads. Of about 86,000 distinct CDR3 sequences in the sample, around an eighth were seen once. Sequenced: a population of CD138-negative cells sorted from bone marrow. Receptor source: a donor aged 40 or older with multiple myeloma.

A few counts support this clonotype. The genes are TRBV29-1 and TRBJ2-2; 7 nucleotides agree with TRBD1. Trimming cost V 8 bases and J 4 bases; bases outside gene matches: 7. The CDR3 contains 13 residues. Germline V gives CDR1 SQVTM, CDR2 ANQGSEA. In nucleotides, the CDR3 is TGCAGCTCCCCCGGGACAGCCACCGGGGAGCTGTTTTTT. This gives the protein CSSPGTATGELFF.

This clonotype has at least ten counts. This chain joins TRBV29-1 and TRBJ1-1; D may be TRBD1 (5 bases). This CDR3 has 16 amino acids. Germline values: CDR1 SQVTM, CDR2 ANQGSEA. The V gene lost 6 bases and the J gene lost 0 bases, with 20 bases spanning the gap. CDR3 sequence (DNA): TGCAGCGTGGATGCTGGGGGGAAGGGTGTGAACACTGAAGCTTTCTTT. This translates into CSVDAGGKGVNTEAFF. The variable domain in full, with the rest retrieved from reference TRBV29-1 and TRBJ1-1, is SAVISQKPSRDICQRGTSLTIQCQVDSQVTMMFWYRQQPGQSLTLIATANQGSEATYESGFVIDKFPISRPNLTFSTLTVSNMSPEDSSIYLCSVDAGGKGVNTEAFFGQGTRLTVV.

This clonotype has at least ten counts. The V gene is TRBV19, the J gene TRBJ2-2; TRBD2 might be the D (6 bases). Germline-derived CDR1 and CDR2 are LNHDA and SQIVND (reference sequence). Trimming removed 6 bases from V and 6 bases from J, with 11 bases in between. This CDR3 has 13 amino acids. The CDR3 reads CASSGRGAGELFF. CDR3 coding DNA: TGTGCCAGTAGCGGGAGAGGGGCCGGGGAGCTGTTTTTT.

This clonotype was counted at least ten times. V is TRBV7-2 and J is TRBJ2-1; maybe TRBD2 (5 bases). Germline V CDR1 and CDR2: SGHTA, FQGNSA. With 8 bases removed from V and 0 bases from J, the gap between germline ends came to 14 bases. The CDR3 consists of 15 residues. The CDR3 DNA is TGTGCCAGCGCCTTAGCGTCGAGCTCCTACAATGAGCAGTTCTTC. Its translation: CASALASSSYNEQFF. The entire variable domain, with the rest obtained from reference TRBV7-2 and TRBJ2-1, is as follows: GAGVSQSPSNKVTEKGKDVELRCDPISGHTALYWYRQSLGQGLEFLIYFQGNSAPDKSGLPSDRFSAERTGGSVSTLTIQRTQQEDSAVYLCASALASSSYNEQFFGPGTRLTVL.

This clonotype occurred many times. V is TRBV7-9 and J is TRBJ2-7; unclear D gene. Trimming removed 3 bases from V and 13 bases from J, with 16 bases in between. The V gene's germline CDR1 is SEHNR and CDR2 FQNEAQ (reference sequence). CDR3 size: 12 residues. The CDR3, as DNA: TGTGCCAGCAGCTTCCCTTCTCCCTCGGTTTACTTC. Translation gives CASSFPSPSVYF.

This clonotype was seen ten or more times. The junction shows a germline mismatch at one end, possibly a read error. J is TRBJ2-2 and V is TRBV2, with no clear D. Germline CDR1 reads SNHLY; CDR2 reads FYNNEI. This CDR3 has 14 amino acids. CDR3 amino acids: CASREHANTGELFF. CDR3 coding DNA: TGTGCCAGCCGTGAGCACGCGAACACCGGGGAGCTGTTTTTT.

This clonotype has a count of ten or more. This sequence joins TRBV29-1 and TRBJ2-1; D remains ambiguous. V was cut by 1 base and J by 5 bases, with 12 bases left in between. This CDR3 contains 14 residues. The V gene's germline CDR1 is SQVTM and CDR2 ANQGSEA. The CDR3 DNA sequence: TGCAGCGTTGAAGGGCCAAAGGGTGACAATGAGCAGTTCTTC. It encodes CSVEGPKGDNEQFF.

This clonotype showed up many times. V gene TRBV28 combines with J gene TRBJ2-5, with D tentatively TRBD2 (6 bases). V gave up 6 bases and J gave up 8 bases, with 22 bases separating them. Germline lookup yields CDR1 MDHEN and CDR2 SYDVKM. The CDR3 length is 15 residues. The CDR3 loop is CASSPGGGAYSTQYF. DNA for the CDR3: TGTGCCAGCAGCCCGGGCGGAGGGGCCTATAGTACCCAGTACTTC.

This clonotype was seen ten or more times. This sequence joins TRBV6-1 and TRBJ2-3, with 11 bases matching TRBD2. Germline trimming cut 3 bases from V and 4 bases from J; bases unmatched to any gene: 3. The CDR3 extends over 15 amino acids. Germline V CDR1 and CDR2: MNHNS, SASEGT. As DNA, the CDR3 is TGTGCCAGCAGTGAGACTAGCGGGACCCCAGATACGCAGTATTTT. This sequence encodes CASSETSGTPDTQYF.

This clonotype was found many times. This chain connects TRBV20-1 to TRBJ1-1; 8 bases fit TRBD1. Per germline, CDR1 DFQATT and CDR2 SNEGSKA (reference sequence). Losses at the gene ends were 2 bases for V and 0 bases for J; bases not matched to a gene: 8. This CDR3 region has 16 residues. CDR3 loop: CSARRVTGAMNTEAFF. CDR3 bases: TGCAGTGCTAGACGTGTGACAGGGGCGATGAACACTGAAGCTTTCTTT.

This clonotype turned up a few times. Just one base apart from a much larger clone, this may be a read error. The rearrangement uses TRBV2 and TRBJ2-7; D gene ambiguous. The germline V and J ends were trimmed by 5 bases and 11 bases, with 16 bases remaining between them. The germline V gene has CDR1 SNHLY and CDR2 FYNNEI. The CDR3 has 12 amino acids. Here the CDR3 DNA reads TGTGCCAGCAGTTCCCGGGCATACATCGAGTACTTC. It specifies CASSSRAYIEYF.

This clonotype was recorded many times. The V and J genes are TRBV6-5 and TRBJ1-2; 9 bases fit TRBD1. The CDR3 covers 13 residues. The V gene's germline CDR1 is MNHEY and CDR2 SVGAGI. J lost 2 bases, V lost 9 bases, and 4 bases had no gene match. The CDR3 nucleotides read TGTGCCAGTAAGGGGACAGGGAACTATGGCTACACCTTC. It translates to CASKGTGNYGYTF.

This clonotype was detected many times. The chain has TRBV27 and TRBJ1-1; a weak D match, TRBD1 (5 bases). The V end was cut by 8 bases, the J end by 1 base, with 17 bases between. The germline CDR1 and CDR2 sequences are MNHEY and SMNVEV (reference sequence). The CDR3 is made up of 15 amino acids. The CDR3 DNA follows: TGTGCCAGCCTCTCACGCGGGACCTCGAACACTGAAGCTTTCTTT. This codes for CASLSRGTSNTEAFF.

For this clonotype: With a much larger clone just one base away, this may be a read error. The rearrangement uses TRBV9 and TRBJ2-5; D gene uncertain. CDR1 is SGDLS and CDR2 is YYNGEE in the germline V gene. This CDR3 comprises 14 residues. The CDR3 sequence: CASSVGPGQETQNF. The CDR3 bases are TGTGCCAGCAGCGTAGGACCAGGCCAAGAGACCCAGAACTTC.

This clonotype has a count of ten or more. V gene TRBV30 combines with J gene TRBJ1-1, with 7 nucleotides matching TRBD1. The V and J ends lost 8 bases and 4 bases, in that order; junction bases with no gene match: 4. This CDR3 region has 11 residues. Germline assignment: CDR1 GTSNPN and CDR2 SVGIG (reference sequence). The CDR3 loop reads CARGTATEAFF. CDR3 DNA sequence: TGTGCCCGCGGGACAGCCACTGAAGCTTTCTTT.

Only a few counts were recorded for this clonotype. V and J are TRBV19 and TRBJ2-1; 9 nucleotides match TRBD1. With V trimmed by 5 bases and J by 9 bases, 11 bases remained unmatched. Germline CDR1 LNHDA, CDR2 SQIVND (reference sequence). The CDR3 sequence is 15 residues long. The CDR3 bases are TGTGCCAGTAGTCAACCGGGACAGGGACCGAGTGAGCAGTTCTTC. This codes for CASSQPGQGPSEQFF.

This clonotype was recorded many times. CDR3 amino acids: CASSRNHRAPNEKLFF. Written as DNA, the CDR3 is TGTGCCAGCAGTCGAAATCACAGGGCCCCTAATGAAAAACTGTTTTTT. The chain combines TRBV12-3 or TRBV12-4 with TRBJ1-4; TRBD1 might be the D (6 bases). V dropped 5 bases and J dropped 3 bases, with 16 bases sitting between them. The CDR3 consists of 16 residues.